One sample yielded the 31 T cell receptor beta chains listed below, sequenced in a study of shared clonotypes between healthy human individuals. Generated by immunoSEQ multiplex PCR, the TCRdb table keeps only in-frame clones and is missing some. The sample contains almost 750,000 clones, roughly two thirds of which appear only once. Sequenced input: memory CD4+ T cells sorted from blood. The subset: CD45RA-negative fraction. The receptors here all came from a woman in her 30s in good health.

This clone was recorded many times. The rearrangement links TRBV11-3 to TRBJ2-1, with 14 bases fitting TRBD2. CDR3 length: 17 amino acids. Germline assignment: CDR1 SGHNT and CDR2 YENEEA. With V trimmed by 5 bases and J by 10 bases, 13 bases remained unmatched. CDR3 region: CASSPRGLAGGYTEQFF. The CDR3 coding sequence is TGTGCCAGCAGCCCCCGCGGACTAGCGGGAGGCTATACAGAGCAGTTCTTC.

This rearrangement joins TRBV7-2 to TRBJ2-3; TRBD2 matches at 8 bases. Trimming took 1 base from V and 1 from J; bases not matched to a gene: 7. Germline assignment: CDR1 SGHTA and CDR2 FQGNSA. The CDR3 covers 17 residues. The CDR3 sequence: CASSLGPGLERTDTQYF. CDR3 nucleotide sequence: TGTGCCAGCAGCTTAGGGCCGGGACTAGAACGCACAGATACGCAGTATTTT.

This clone was counted at least ten times. The chain combines TRBV9 with TRBJ2-1; 7 nucleotides agree with TRBD2. This CDR3 comprises 14 residues. The J segment lost 9 bases and the V segment lost 0 bases, leaving 6 bases of the junction unmatched. Per germline, CDR1 SGDLS and CDR2 YYNGEE. Written as DNA, the CDR3 is TGTGCCAGCAGCGTAGCGTACGGGGGGAGTGAGCAGTTCTTC. Protein product: CASSVAYGGSEQFF. The complete variable domain, with remaining parts taken from reference TRBV9 and TRBJ2-1, reads DSGVTQTPKHLITATGQRVTLRCSPRSGDLSVYWYQQSLDQGLQFLIQYYNGEERAKGNILERFSAQQFPDLHSELNLSSLELGDSALYFCASSVAYGGSEQFFGPGTRLTVL.

The J gene is TRBJ1-5, the V gene TRBV7-2, with a weak D call TRBD1 (5 bases). Looked up from germline, CDR1 is SGHTA and CDR2 is FQGNSA. The length of the CDR3 is 15 residues. V gave up 5 bases and J gave up 7 bases, with 18 bases separating them. CDR3 sequence reads: CASSPRWGEGQPQHF. The CDR3 DNA reads TGTGCCAGCAGCCCCAGGTGGGGGGAAGGCCAGCCCCAGCATTTT.

This clone came up a few times. DNA for the CDR3: TGTGCCAGCTCACCCGGATATGACTATGGCTACACCTTC. Amino acids: CASSPGYDYGYTF. V is TRBV18 and J is TRBJ1-2, with D uncertain. There are 13 residues in the CDR3. Germline CDR1 and CDR2: KGHSH and LQKENI. V shed 3 bases and J shed 3 bases, with 8 bases lying between them.

The rearrangement links TRBV28 to TRBJ1-1, with TRBD1 as a possible D gene (5 bases). Germline CDR1 MDHEN, CDR2 SYDVKM. The CDR3 runs to 15 residues. V dropped 1 base and J dropped 5 bases, with 14 bases sitting between them. The CDR3 reads CASSLSRGGETEAFF. Written as DNA, the CDR3 is TGTGCCAGCAGTTTATCCCGGGGAGGGGAAACTGAAGCTTTCTTT. The full variable domain, completed using reference TRBV28 and TRBJ1-1, is DVKVTQSSRYLVKRTGEKVFLECVQDMDHENMFWYRQDPGLGLRLIYFSYDVKMKEKGDIPEGYSVSREKKERFSLILESASTNQTSMYLCASSLSRGGETEAFFGQGTRLTVV.

The chain has TRBV19 and TRBJ2-6; 11 positions agree with TRBD1. There are 17 residues in the CDR3. Germline CDR1 LNHDA, CDR2 SQIVND (reference sequence). Trimming at V came to 7 bases and at J to 4 bases, leaving 9 bases not matched to a gene. The CDR3 DNA reads as TGTGCCAGTACCTCTTGGGACAGGGGGACAGGGGCCAACGTCCTGACTTTC. This codes for CASTSWDRGTGANVLTF.

J is TRBJ2-7 and V is TRBV9; perhaps TRBD1 as D (7 bases). Germline CDR1 and CDR2: SGDLS and YYNGEE. CDR3 length: 15 amino acids. Trimming removed 2 bases at V and 5 bases at J, with 17 bases between. In DNA form, the CDR3 reads TGTGCCAGCAGCGTCTCTGCGGGACAGTCAAACGAGCAGTACTTC. This translates into CASSVSAGQSNEQYF. The variable domain in full, with the rest retrieved from reference TRBV9 and TRBJ2-7, is DSGVTQTPKHLITATGQRVTLRCSPRSGDLSVYWYQQSLDQGLQFLIQYYNGEERAKGNILERFSAQQFPDLHSELNLSSLELGDSALYFCASSVSAGQSNEQYFGPGTRLTVT.

The chain links TRBV10-3 to TRBJ2-2; D ambiguous. V lost 4 bases and J lost 6, with 12 bases in between. CDR1 is ENHRY and CDR2 is SYGVKD in the germline V gene. The CDR3 covers 14 residues. CDR3 amino acids: CAISGVPRAGELFF. The CDR3 DNA reads as TGTGCCATCAGTGGTGTCCCTCGTGCCGGGGAGCTGTTTTTT.

This clone appeared once. The chain uses TRBV7-3 and TRBJ2-7, with 10 bases that match TRBD1. Germline loops: CDR1 SGHTA, CDR2 FQGTGA. Trimming at V came to 5 bases and at J to 3 bases, leaving 13 bases not matched to a gene. CDR3 length: 17 amino acids. The CDR3 loop is CASSQRGTGDRSYEQYF. As DNA, the CDR3 is TGTGCCAGCAGCCAAAGAGGGACAGGGGATAGAAGCTACGAGCAGTACTTC.

Regarding this clone: A much bigger clone sits one base away, suggesting this may be a read error. This chain connects TRBV7-9 to TRBJ2-2; 10 nucleotides align to TRBD2. The CDR3 is 15 amino acids. CDR1 and CDR2 from the germline V gene are SEHNR and FQNEAQ (reference sequence). The V segment lost 5 bases and the J segment 1 base; nucleotides outside the gene matches: 1. CDR3 protein: CASSRTSGNTGELFF. As DNA, the CDR3 is TGTGCCAGCAGCCGGACTAGCGGGAACACCGGGGAGCTGTTTTTT. Together with reference TRBV7-9 and TRBJ2-2, the CDR3 gives the full variable domain: DTGVSQNPRHKITKRGQNVTFRCDPISEHNRLYWYRQTLGQGPEFLTYFQNEAQLEKSRLLSDRFSAERPKGSFSTLEIQRTEQGDSAMYLCASSRTSGNTGELFFGEGSRLTVL.

V and J are TRBV29-1 and TRBJ1-1; D not resolved. Germline V gene sequence: CDR1 SQVTM, CDR2 ANQGSEA. The CDR3 is 13 amino acids. The V end lost 2 bases, the J end lost 6 bases, and 13 bases lay between the germline ends. In nucleotides, the CDR3 is TGCAGCGTTGAAACGGCCGGGCGCCCTGAAGCTTTCTTT. Protein sequence: CSVETAGRPEAFF.

V usage is TRBV5-1 and J usage is TRBJ1-1; TRBD1 matches 9 bases. Per germline, CDR1 SGHRS and CDR2 YFSETQ. The V gene end was trimmed by 4 bases and the J gene end by 1 base; junction bases not matched to a gene: 11. The CDR3 consists of 17 residues. CDR3 protein: CASSPGQGYMGNTEAFF. The CDR3 DNA reads TGCGCCAGCAGCCCAGGACAGGGGTATATGGGGAACACTGAAGCTTTCTTT.

The genes are TRBV7-3 and TRBJ2-4; 8 bases align to TRBD1. CDR1 and CDR2 (germline): SGHTA, FQGTGA. The CDR3 length is 14 residues. V gave up 4 bases and J gave up 6 bases; unmatched junction bases: 5. CDR3 sequence reads: CASSSGQGLNIQYF. CDR3 nucleotides: TGTGCCAGCAGCTCCGGACAGGGATTAAACATTCAGTACTTC.

This chain uses TRBV2 with TRBJ1-1, with D unresolved. The V end lost 8 bases, the J end lost 9 bases, and 10 bases lay between the germline ends. The CDR3 extends over 10 amino acids. CDR1 SNHLY and CDR2 FYNNEI come from the germline V gene. CDR3 nucleotides: TGTGCCAGCGGTCGACGGCAAGCTTTCTTT. Encoded protein: CASGRRQAFF.

This clone occurred a few times. The rearrangement links TRBV29-1 to TRBJ1-3; D unresolved. Trimming removed 5 bases from V and 5 bases from J, with 10 bases in between. This CDR3 comprises 12 residues. Germline-derived CDR1 and CDR2 are SQVTM and ANQGSEA. This CDR3 is CSVLTTRNTIYF. In nucleotides, the CDR3 is TGCAGCGTTCTCACCACTAGAAACACCATATATTTT.

Note on this clone: Germline is not matched at one junction end, which may reflect a read error. This chain links TRBV5-4 with TRBJ2-7; 8 bases are shared with TRBD2. CDR3 length equals 12 residues. Germline CDR1 is SGHNT and CDR2 is YYREEE (reference sequence). CDR3: CASRSPGGRNNF. The CDR3 DNA reads as TGTGCCAGCCGTTCTCCAGGCGGGAGGAATAACTTC.

About this clone: A single base separates this from a much larger clone, so it may be a read error. The chain employs TRBV5-8 and TRBJ2-4; D is undetermined. This CDR3 spans 13 amino acids. Germline CDR1 reads SGHTS; CDR2 reads YDEGEE. Trimming cost V 5 bases and J 0 bases, with 6 bases left between them. The CDR3 loop reads CASRGLAKNIQYF. The CDR3 DNA sequence: TGTGCCAGCAGGGGCCTAGCCAAAAACATTCAGTACTTC.

V and J are TRBV7-9 and TRBJ2-3; D is perhaps TRBD1 (6 bases). The CDR3 is 14 residues long. V lost 3 bases and J 0 bases, leaving 7 bases between the germline ends. Germline CDR1 reads SEHNR; CDR2 reads FQNEAQ (reference sequence). The CDR3 nucleotides are TGTGCCAGCAGCTTGCAGGGGAGCACAGATACGCAGTATTTT. It specifies CASSLQGSTDTQYF.

V usage is TRBV28 and J usage is TRBJ1-5, with D unresolved. CDR1 and CDR2 from the germline V gene are MDHEN and SYDVKM. The CDR3 runs 15 residues. V gave up 6 bases and J gave up 0 bases, with 12 bases separating them. The CDR3 here is CASSRIRYSNQPQHF. In DNA form, the CDR3 reads TGTGCCAGCAGCCGGATTAGATATAGCAATCAGCCCCAGCATTTT.

V gene TRBV6-6 combines with J gene TRBJ2-3; maybe TRBD1 (6 bases). CDR1 MNHNY and CDR2 SVGAGI come from the germline V gene (reference sequence). The CDR3 has 14 residues. V lost 2 bases to trimming and J lost 0 bases, with 6 bases between them. The CDR3 region is CASSYGQSTDTQYF. The CDR3 DNA reads as TGTGCCAGCAGTTACGGACAGAGCACAGATACGCAGTATTTT.

The chain couples TRBV11-2 to TRBJ2-3; D may match TRBD1 or TRBD2 (5 bases each). Germline values: CDR1 SGHAT, CDR2 FQNNGV. The V and J ends lost 2 bases and 6 bases respectively, with 6 bases between them. The CDR3 is 12 residues long. The CDR3 coding sequence is TGTGCCAGCAGCTTATGGGGGGATACGCAGTATTTT. Translated, it gives CASSLWGDTQYF. The complete variable domain, with remaining parts taken from reference TRBV11-2 and TRBJ2-3, reads EAGVAQSPRYKIIEKRQSVAFWCNPISGHATLYWYQQILGQGPKLLIQFQNNGVVDDSQLPKDRFSAERLKGVDSTLKIQPAKLEDSAVYLCASSLWGDTQYFGPGTRLTVL.

This clone appeared once. The chain uses TRBV28 and TRBJ2-1; unclear D gene. Germline V lookup: CDR1 MDHEN, CDR2 SYDVKM. The CDR3 has 14 residues. V lost 8 bases and J 5 bases, leaving 16 bases between the germline ends. The CDR3 loop reads CASGAPGEHNEQFF. The DNA for the CDR3 is TGTGCCAGCGGAGCCCCGGGTGAGCACAATGAGCAGTTCTTC.

The CDR3 sequence: CASSFWPSHEQYF. For the CDR3, the DNA is TGTGCCAGCAGCTTTTGGCCAAGCCACGAGCAGTACTTC. This chain links TRBV5-4 with TRBJ2-7; unclear D gene. This CDR3 is built from 13 residues. Germline CDR1 and CDR2: SGHNT and YYREEE (reference sequence). V lost 2 bases to trimming and J lost 5 bases, with 11 bases between them.

This chain connects TRBV14 to TRBJ2-7; D is unresolved. The V end lost 2 bases, the J end lost 5 bases, and 10 bases lay between the germline ends. This CDR3 has 13 amino acids. In germline, CDR1 is SGHDN, CDR2 FVKESK. The CDR3 sequence: CASSQTAVHEQYF. The CDR3 DNA sequence: TGTGCCAGCAGCCAAACAGCAGTACACGAGCAGTACTTC.

The chain combines TRBV5-6 with TRBJ2-7; D is perhaps TRBD1 (5 bases). Germline values: CDR1 SGHDT, CDR2 YYEEEE. This CDR3 is built from 14 residues. Trimming left V 4 bases short and J 5 bases short, with 16 bases between. The CDR3 DNA is TGTGCCAGCAGCCCGGTAGGGGTTTGGGACGAGCAGTACTTC. It encodes CASSPVGVWDEQYF.

The J gene is TRBJ2-5, the V gene TRBV18; no reliable D call. There are 14 residues in the CDR3. V lost 5 bases, J lost 4 bases, and 14 bases lay in between. The germline CDR1 and CDR2 sequences are KGHSH and LQKENI. CDR3 region: CASSIGPHLETQYF. The CDR3 nucleotides read TGTGCCAGCTCAATCGGCCCACATCTAGAGACCCAGTACTTC.

This sequence joins TRBV4-1 and TRBJ1-1; perhaps TRBD1 as D (6 bases). Germline-derived CDR1 and CDR2 are MGHRA and YSYEKL. This CDR3 comprises 17 residues. Trimming took 2 bases from V and 10 from J, leaving 26 bases between them. For the CDR3, the DNA is TGCGCCAGCAGCCAAAGATTCTGGACAGCGCGGAACAATAGAGCTTTCTTT. Translated, it gives CASSQRFWTARNNRAFF.

The V and J genes are TRBV2 and TRBJ2-1; 16 bases are a match to TRBD2. Per germline, CDR1 SNHLY and CDR2 FYNNEI. There are 18 residues in the CDR3. J lost 4 bases, V lost 6 bases, and 9 bases had no gene match. CDR3 region: CASRGLAGGMGRYNEQFF. DNA of the CDR3: TGTGCCAGCAGGGGACTAGCGGGAGGGATGGGTAGGTACAATGAGCAGTTCTTC. Supplemented by reference TRBV2 and TRBJ2-1, the full variable domain reads EPEVTQTPSHQVTQMGQEVILRCVPISNHLYFYWYRQILGQKVEFLVSFYNNEISEKSEIFDDQFSVERPDGSNFTLKIRSTKLEDSAMYFCASRGLAGGMGRYNEQFFGPGTRLTVL.

This clone occurred a few times. The genes are TRBV28 and TRBJ1-1; 7 bases match TRBD1. The CDR3 covers 16 residues. After removal of 2 bases from V and 11 bases from J, the junction contained 17 bases not matched to a gene. CDR1 is MDHEN, CDR2 SYDVKM, per germline. The CDR3 sequence is CASSLRGETGRRFAFF. The CDR3 nucleotides are TGTGCCAGCAGTTTAAGGGGGGAGACAGGGAGGAGGTTCGCTTTCTTT.

The V gene is TRBV4-2, the J gene TRBJ2-1, with 10 bases identical to TRBD2. Germline V gene sequence: CDR1 LGHNA, CDR2 YNFKEQ. J gave up 7 bases and V 1 base, and 13 bases lay outside the gene matches. The CDR3 sequence is 18 residues long. The CDR3 DNA reads TGTGCCAGCAGCCAAGGGGGACTAGCGTTTTTCAATGGGAATGAGCAGTTCTTC. As protein: CASSQGGLAFFNGNEQFF.